The 24 T cell receptor beta chains reported below all come from one sample, sequenced in a study of early T cells in non-severe SARS-CoV-2 infection. Using its own MiXCR run on the 5' RACE reads, TCRdb lists one record per CDR3 protein. The table has 55,000 to 75,000 distinct CDR3 sequences, around 9.9% seen once. The material sequenced was whole blood. These receptors all come from an adult who was a healthcare worker with PCR-confirmed SARS-CoV-2 infection or an uninfected control (not recorded which).

V and J are TRBV3-1 and TRBJ1-5; TRBD1 might be the D (6 bases). CDR3 length equals 16 residues. The V and J ends lost 1 base and 2 bases respectively, with 12 bases between them. CDR1 and CDR2 from the germline V gene are LGHDT and YNNKEL (reference sequence). The CDR3 region has the DNA TGTGCCAGCAGCCAAGCGGGGGCGGGAGGCAATCAGCCCCAGCATTTT. Its protein is CASSQAGAGGNQPQHF.

This clonotype has a handful of counts. The J gene is TRBJ2-5, the V gene TRBV5-6, with TRBD1 as a possible D gene (5 bases). The germline V gene encodes CDR1 SGHDT and CDR2 YYEEEE. Trimming removed 5 bases at V and 0 bases at J, with 8 bases between. The CDR3 consists of 13 residues. Here the CDR3 reads CASRAGNQETQYF. As DNA, the CDR3 is TGTGCCAGCAGAGCAGGGAACCAAGAGACCCAGTACTTC.

This clonotype showed up many times. The chain combines TRBV7-9 with TRBJ1-2, with TRBD1 identical over 9 bases. The V segment lost 2 bases and the J segment 2 bases; nucleotides outside the gene matches: 3. Germline CDR1 reads SEHNR; CDR2 reads FQNEAQ (reference sequence). The CDR3 covers 15 residues. This CDR3 reads CASSLRDRVNYGYTF. The CDR3 coding sequence is TGTGCCAGCAGCTTAAGGGACAGGGTGAACTATGGCTACACCTTC. Complete variable domain (other parts from reference TRBV7-9 and TRBJ1-2): DTGVSQNPRHKITKRGQNVTFRCDPISEHNRLYWYRQTLGQGPEFLTYFQNEAQLEKSRLLSDRFSAERPKGSFSTLEIQRTEQGDSAMYLCASSLRDRVNYGYTFGSGTRLTVV.

This clonotype has a handful of counts. The chain employs TRBV6-6 and TRBJ2-2; maybe TRBD2 (6 bases). The V end was cut by 11 bases, the J end by 5 bases, with 9 bases between. Looked up from germline, CDR1 is MNHNY and CDR2 is SVGAGI (reference sequence). The CDR3 is 11 amino acids. This chain's CDR3 is CAAGQTGELFF. The CDR3 bases are TGTGCCGCGGGGCAGACCGGGGAGCTGTTTTTT.

This clonotype was detected many times. The V gene is TRBV20-1, the J gene TRBJ2-1, with TRBD2 matching 8 bases. Germline V CDR1 and CDR2: DFQATT, SNEGSKA (reference sequence). This CDR3 comprises 16 residues. After removal of 0 bases from V and 4 bases from J, the junction contained 8 bases not matched to a gene. Here the CDR3 reads CSARDLGSGTYNEQFF. The CDR3 DNA sequence: TGCAGTGCTAGAGATCTTGGTAGCGGGACGTACAATGAGCAGTTCTTC.

The chain employs TRBV4-2 and TRBJ2-3; the match to TRBD2 covers 9 bases. Per the germline V gene, CDR1 is LGHNA and CDR2 is YNFKEQ. There are 15 residues in the CDR3. The trim removed 0 bases at V and 6 bases at J, leaving 4 bases unmatched. The CDR3 DNA is TGTGCCAGCAGCCAAGATCTAGCGGGGTCCGATACGCAGTATTTT. It is translated as CASSQDLAGSDTQYF.

The gene calls are TRBV5-4 and TRBJ2-5, with a possible D match to TRBD1 (5 bases). The length of the CDR3 is 15 residues. CDR1 and CDR2 from the germline V gene are SGHNT and YYREEE (reference sequence). V lost 4 bases to trimming and J lost 5 bases, with 18 bases between them. CDR3 protein: CASSAQGVIKETQYF. The CDR3 nucleotides read TGTGCCAGCAGCGCCCAGGGCGTCATTAAGGAGACCCAGTACTTC. The full variable domain, in which reference TRBV5-4 and TRBJ2-5 provide the parts outside the CDR3, is ETGVTQSPTHLIKTRGQQVTLRCSSQSGHNTVSWYQQALGQGPQFIFQYYREEENGRGNFPPRFSGLQFPNYSSELNVNALELDDSALYLCASSAQGVIKETQYFGPGTRLLVL.

Here the CDR3 reads CASRYGPGTEAFF. DNA of the CDR3: TGTGCCAGCAGATACGGCCCGGGGACTGAAGCTTTCTTT. This sequence joins TRBV25-1 and TRBJ1-1; no clear D gene. Trimming removed 6 bases from V and 5 bases from J, with 13 bases in between. This CDR3 comprises 13 residues. Germline V gene lookup returns CDR1 MGHDK and CDR2 SYGVNS.

V is TRBV2 and J is TRBJ2-3, with D perhaps TRBD1 or TRBD2 (5 bases each). Deletions cut 4 bases from V and 3 bases from J, with 14 bases between. The CDR3 has 15 amino acids. The germline gives CDR1 SNHLY, CDR2 FYNNEI. The CDR3 spells CASSVGTPRTDTQYF. CDR3 DNA: TGTGCCAGCAGTGTCGGGACCCCCCGGACAGATACGCAGTATTTT. Full variable domain (rest looked up from reference TRBV2 and TRBJ2-3): EPEVTQTPSHQVTQMGQEVILRCVPISNHLYFYWYRQILGQKVEFLVSFYNNEISEKSEIFDDQFSVERPDGSNFTLKIRSTKLEDSAMYFCASSVGTPRTDTQYFGPGTRLTVL.

J is TRBJ2-6 and V is TRBV12-3 or TRBV12-4; 10 positions agree with TRBD1. The CDR3 has 16 residues. The V gene end was trimmed by 6 bases and the J gene end by 0 bases; junction bases not matched to a gene: 2. CDR3 loop: CASRRTGGSGANVLTF. In nucleotides, the CDR3 is TGTGCCAGCAGAAGGACAGGGGGCTCTGGGGCCAACGTCCTGACTTTC.

The chain links TRBV5-1 to TRBJ1-1; D possibly corresponds to TRBD1 (5 bases). CDR1 is SGHRS, CDR2 YFSETQ, per germline. V was cut by 4 bases and J by 3 bases, with 22 bases left in between. This CDR3 spans 17 amino acids. CDR3 nucleotides: TGCGCCAGCAGCCCGTTGGTCGGTGGGGCCAAAGACACTGAAGCTTTCTTT. Its translation is CASSPLVGGAKDTEAFF.

The rearrangement links TRBV7-8 to TRBJ1-1; no reliable D call. Per the germline V gene, CDR1 is SGHVS and CDR2 is FQNEAQ. This CDR3 has 14 amino acids. V was shortened by 5 bases and J by 1 base, with 11 bases between the two germline ends. CDR3 bases: TGTGCCAGCAGCATTCAGGTCTCGAACACTGAAGCTTTCTTT. Its translation: CASSIQVSNTEAFF. The variable domain in full, with the rest retrieved from reference TRBV7-8 and TRBJ1-1, is GAGVSQSPRYKVAKRGQDVALRCDPISGHVSLFWYQQALGQGPEFLTYFQNEAQLDKSGLPSDRFFAERPEGSVSTLKIQRTQQEDSAVYLCASSIQVSNTEAFFGQGTRLTVV.

The chain employs TRBV21-1 and TRBJ1-2; the table's TRBD1 call for D was not verified on the DNA. TRBV21-1 is a known pseudogene. This CDR3 has 15 residues. In nucleotides, the CDR3 is TGTGCCAGCAACGAACAGGGCGTTTGGGTTTGTGGCTACACCTTC. Its translation: CASNEQGVWVCGYTF.

This chain connects TRBV20-1 to TRBJ2-1; a possible D gene is TRBD1 (6 bases). Trimming cost V 2 bases and J 9 bases, with 14 bases left between them. The CDR3 consists of 13 residues. Germline V gives CDR1 DFQATT, CDR2 SNEGSKA (reference sequence). The CDR3: CSARSGTLTEQFF. In DNA, the CDR3 is TGCAGTGCTAGATCCGGGACACTGACTGAGCAGTTCTTC.

The rearrangement links TRBV9 to TRBJ2-1; 9 bases line up with TRBD2. The germline CDR1 and CDR2 sequences are SGDLS and YYNGEE. Unmatched junction bases numbered 3, after V lost 3 bases and J lost 2 bases. This CDR3 is 15 amino acids long. CDR3 bases: TGTGCCAGCAGCGCGACTAGCGGCACCTACAATGAGCAGTTCTTC. Protein: CASSATSGTYNEQFF.

This CDR3 reads CASSSDGTASTDTQYF. The DNA of the CDR3 is TGTGCCAGCAGCTCGGATGGGACGGCTAGCACAGATACGCAGTATTTT. The chain is built from TRBV7-9 and TRBJ2-3, with D perhaps being TRBD1 or TRBD2 (5 bases each). Germline CDR1 is SEHNR and CDR2 is FQNEAQ (reference sequence). The V end was cut by 4 bases, the J end by 0 bases, with 14 bases between. The CDR3 is 16 residues long.

This sequence joins TRBV29-1 and TRBJ2-2, with 9 bases fitting TRBD2. V lost 6 bases to trimming and J lost 1 base; unmatched junction nucleotides: 15. CDR1 SQVTM and CDR2 ANQGSEA come from the germline V gene. The CDR3 contains 18 residues. CDR3 residues: CSVESSRGGLWNTGELFF. The CDR3 nucleotides read TGCAGCGTCGAAAGCTCGCGGGGGGGCCTATGGAACACCGGGGAGCTGTTTTTT.

V usage is TRBV7-6 and J usage is TRBJ2-1, with a possible D match to TRBD2 (6 bases). The CDR3 covers 14 residues. With 2 bases removed from V and 8 bases from J, the gap between germline ends came to 13 bases. In germline, CDR1 is SGHVS, CDR2 FNYEAQ. The CDR3 nucleotides read TGTGCCAGCAGCTTAATGGCTAGCGTCTATGAGCAGTTCTTC. Its protein is CASSLMASVYEQFF.

This clonotype occurred a few times. This chain uses TRBV27 with TRBJ1-4; no clear D. Germline V lookup: CDR1 MNHEY, CDR2 SMNVEV (reference sequence). V was clipped by 6 bases and J by 6 bases, with 14 bases between them. The CDR3 contains 14 residues. In DNA, the CDR3 is TGTGCCAGCAGGAGTGCTGGGATGGATGAAAAACTGTTTTTT. It codes for CASRSAGMDEKLFF.

This clonotype occurred a few times. This sequence joins TRBV10-3 and TRBJ2-1, with D tentatively TRBD1 or TRBD2 (5 bases each). This CDR3 region has 11 residues. Looked up from germline, CDR1 is ENHRY and CDR2 is SYGVKD. Trimming pared 11 bases from V and 7 bases from J, leaving 12 bases between. This CDR3 reads CALGVGNEQFF. The CDR3 bases are TGTGCCCTGGGGGTTGGGAATGAGCAGTTCTTC.

In its sample, this clonotype was seen a few times. The V call is TRBV29-1, the J call TRBJ1-2, with D perhaps TRBD1 (6 bases). V lost 8 bases and J lost 0, with 10 bases in between. Germline CDR1 and CDR2: SQVTM and ANQGSEA. CDR3 length: 12 residues. CDR3 bases: TGCAGCTACGACAGGTCTAACTATGGCTACACCTTC. It yields the protein CSYDRSNYGYTF.

The chain combines TRBV6-2 or TRBV6-3 with TRBJ1-2; TRBD1 matches 9 bases. This CDR3 has 16 residues. Per germline, CDR1 MNHEY and CDR2 SVGEGT. J lost 6 bases, V lost 4 bases, and 12 bases had no gene match. The CDR3 DNA reads TGTGCCAGCAGTTCTTTTAGCGAAACAGGGGGCAATGGCTACACCTTC. Translation: CASSSFSETGGNGYTF.

This sequence joins TRBV5-1 and TRBJ2-7; D may be TRBD2 (6 bases). CDR3 length: 14 amino acids. Trimming pared 0 bases from V and 6 bases from J, leaving 13 bases between. Germline CDR1 and CDR2: SGHRS and YFSETQ. The CDR3 reads CASSLAGGTGEQYV. The DNA for the CDR3 is TGCGCCAGCAGCTTGGCCGGCGGGACGGGCGAGCAGTACGTC.

This clonotype has only a few counts. The junction and the germline gene differ at one end; a read error may be behind it. V gene TRBV6-5 combines with J gene TRBJ2-5; 14 bases are shared with TRBD2. This CDR3 spans 15 amino acids. Germline-derived CDR1 and CDR2 are MNHEY and SVGAGI. DNA of the CDR3: TGTGCCAGCAGTCCACGCTGGACTAGCGGGGGGCCCCCAAACTTC. Amino acids: CASSPRWTSGGPPNF.